This TCR beta chain was retrieved from a study of PD-L1 blockade in urothelial cancer (dated by TCRdb to between 2016 and 2019). In terms of the full investigation: Every patient began therapy at some point between 2013 and 2015 and was given atezolizumab 1,200 mg intravenously every 3 weeks. About 90% of the roughly 30 patients were males with bladder-origin urothelial cancer, and about 60% of the 29 reported a prior smoking history. An ECOG performance status of 0 or 1 was recorded for the patients, and 0 to 3 prior chemotherapy regimens had been received by the patients. Blood samples were analyzed 3 weeks after the start of treatment (second dose) and 6 weeks after the start of treatment. Blood samples gave median yields of roughly 150,000 T cells and 82,636 unique TCRs, along with a median clonality of around 0.08. The study, an exploratory multi-omic analysis, examined somatic, immune and clinical correlates of response to PD-L1 blockade with atezolizumab in urothelial cancer. Pretreatment tumor samples, along with matched peripheral blood collected serially before and after atezolizumab treatment, underwent TCR sequencing. Durable clinical benefit meant progression-free survival longer than 6 months, and TCR features were also tested against progression-free and overall survival. In the same patients, whole exome sequencing and RNA sequencing of pretreatment tumors were performed in addition to TCR sequencing. Durable clinical benefit was achieved by nine patients and was not achieved by 20 patients. Twenty-nine patients had pretreatment blood TCR-seq, some 24 had at least one posttreatment blood collection, and some 24 had tumor TCR-seq.

The paper as a whole reports these results and caveats: Among patients with durable benefit, tumor-associated TCR clones showed greater expansion in peripheral blood 3 weeks after treatment started (n = 22, p = 0.022). Because of the small sample size (n of about 30) and the many exploratory analyses performed, the results are intended to be regarded as hypothesis-generating. Improved progression-free and overall survival was associated with having pretreatment peripheral blood TCR clonality below the median.

From the cysteine through the phenylalanine, the CDR3 covers 16 amino acids. Only the CDR3 region is kept as DNA, spanning 48 bases read in frame from base 1. CDR1 and CDR2 are drawn from the germline V gene: KGHSH, LQKENI. Ends trimmed: V by 3 bases, J by 1 base; bases unmatched to a gene: 6. To estimate absolute template abundance from read counts, synthetic TCR analog templates were spiked into each PCR. TCRbeta CDR3 regions were amplified from genomic DNA with bias-controlled V and J gene primers using the immunoSEQ assay. Rearranged TCRbeta segments were sequenced at approximately 20X coverage. The study's processing was this. Clustering was used to correct sequencing errors, and CDR3s were annotated against IMGT to assign V, D and J genes. Downstream analyses used only productive TCRbeta rearrangements and left out out-of-frame or stop-codon sequences. Clonality was calculated as one minus the Shannon entropy normalized by the log of the number of unique productive sequences. Clones differing between time points or between blood and tumor were identified by Fisher's exact test with Benjamini-Hochberg correction at adjusted p below 0.01. The clones in this table, taken by TCRdb from immuneACCESS, are in-frame only. Not every clone is retained; where verified, under half of the shortfall comes from an unresolved V gene, and the cause of the rest is unknown. V and J calls plus clone size are reproduced from that table; the DNA served to infer D and trimming. Recorded for this sample are fewer than 50,000 clones; around 74% of them occurred a single time. The top ten clones comprise about 10% of the sample.

Reading the label with the study, this specimen's time point is: pretreatment peripheral blood. The cohort comprised fewer than 35 patients with locally advanced or metastatic urothelial carcinoma treated at Memorial Sloan Kettering on a trial protocol. Peripheral blood mononuclear cells were collected pretreatment and during treatment, with between 1 and 8 total time points per patient. The Qiagen DNeasy Blood extraction kit was used to purify genomic DNA from total PBMCs and tumor samples. PBMCs were collected pretreatment and during treatment, and were isolated and stored as previously described. The sample holds one count of this clone. Its antigen specificity is not known. No much larger clone exists at a distance of one base, and base qualities are not known.

The chain joins TRBV18 to TRBJ2-7; 10 central nucleotides agree with TRBD2. The TCR sequence derives from a man between 65 and 85 years old with urothelial cancer. Specimen: PBMCs, collected around atezolizumab (anti-PD-L1) treatment. The nucleotide sequence is TGTGCCAGCTCACCGCTTGGACTAGCGGAATCCTACGAGCAGTACTTC. The translation is CASSPLGLAESYEQYF.